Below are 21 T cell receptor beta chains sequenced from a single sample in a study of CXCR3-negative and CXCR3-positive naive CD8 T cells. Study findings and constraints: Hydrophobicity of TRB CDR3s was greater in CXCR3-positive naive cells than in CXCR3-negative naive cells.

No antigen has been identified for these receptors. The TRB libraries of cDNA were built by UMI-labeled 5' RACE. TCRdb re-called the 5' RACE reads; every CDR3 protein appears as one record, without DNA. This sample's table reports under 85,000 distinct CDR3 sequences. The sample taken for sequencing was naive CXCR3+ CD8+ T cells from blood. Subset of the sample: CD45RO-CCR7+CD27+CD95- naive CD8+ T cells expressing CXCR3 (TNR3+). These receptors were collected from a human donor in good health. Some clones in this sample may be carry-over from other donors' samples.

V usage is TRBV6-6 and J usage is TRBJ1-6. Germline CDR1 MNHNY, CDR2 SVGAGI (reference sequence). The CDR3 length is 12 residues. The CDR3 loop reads CASSYLNSPLHF.

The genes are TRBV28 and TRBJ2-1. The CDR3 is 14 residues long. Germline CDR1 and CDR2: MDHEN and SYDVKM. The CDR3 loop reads CASSLVGPNNEQFF.

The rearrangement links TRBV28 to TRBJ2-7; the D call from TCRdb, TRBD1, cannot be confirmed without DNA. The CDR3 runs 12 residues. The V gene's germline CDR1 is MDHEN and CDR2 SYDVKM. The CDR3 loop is CASSPPLIEQYF. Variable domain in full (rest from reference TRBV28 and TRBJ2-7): DVKVTQSSRYLVKRTGEKVFLECVQDMDHENMFWYRQDPGLGLRLIYFSYDVKMKEKGDIPEGYSVSREKKERFSLILESASTNQTSMYLCASSPPLIEQYFGPGTRLTVT.

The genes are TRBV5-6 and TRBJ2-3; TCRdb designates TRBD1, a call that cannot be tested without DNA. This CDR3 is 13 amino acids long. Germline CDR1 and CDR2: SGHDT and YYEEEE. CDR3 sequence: CASSSGTLYTQYF. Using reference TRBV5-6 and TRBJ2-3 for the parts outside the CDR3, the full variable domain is DAGVTQSPTHLIKTRGQQVTLRCSPKSGHDTVSWYQQALGQGPQFIFQYYEEEERQRGNFPDRFSGHQFPNYSSELNVNALLLGDSALYLCASSSGTLYTQYFGPGTRLTVL.

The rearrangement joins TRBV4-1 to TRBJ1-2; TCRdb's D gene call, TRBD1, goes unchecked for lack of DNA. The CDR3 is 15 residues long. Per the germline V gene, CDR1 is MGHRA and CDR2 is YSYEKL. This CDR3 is CASSQEEGVEWSYTF.

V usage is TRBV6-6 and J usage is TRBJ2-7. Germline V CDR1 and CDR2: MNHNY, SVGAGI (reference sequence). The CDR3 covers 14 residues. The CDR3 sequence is CASSYGFVDYEQYF.

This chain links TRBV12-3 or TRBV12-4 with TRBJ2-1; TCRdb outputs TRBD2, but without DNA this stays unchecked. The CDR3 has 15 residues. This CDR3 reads CASTLPASGLYEQFF.

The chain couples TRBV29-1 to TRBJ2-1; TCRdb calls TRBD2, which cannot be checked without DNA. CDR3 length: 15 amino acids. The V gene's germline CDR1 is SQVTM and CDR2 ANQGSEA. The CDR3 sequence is CSVISGGEWYNEQFF.

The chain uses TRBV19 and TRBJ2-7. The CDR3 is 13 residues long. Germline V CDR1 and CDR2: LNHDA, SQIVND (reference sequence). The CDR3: CASNNKNEHEQYF.

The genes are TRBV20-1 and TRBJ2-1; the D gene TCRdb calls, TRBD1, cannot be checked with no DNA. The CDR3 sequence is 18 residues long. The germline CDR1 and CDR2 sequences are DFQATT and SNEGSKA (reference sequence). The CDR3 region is CSASAYPGTGPSYNEQFF.

The chain's CDR3 is CASSFTIEGATYEQYF. The chain employs TRBV12-3 or TRBV12-4 and TRBJ2-7; TCRdb's D call of TRBD1 is untestable without DNA. CDR3 length: 16 amino acids.

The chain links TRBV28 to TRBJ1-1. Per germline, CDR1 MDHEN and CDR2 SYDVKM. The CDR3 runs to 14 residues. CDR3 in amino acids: CASSGFNWGNEAFF. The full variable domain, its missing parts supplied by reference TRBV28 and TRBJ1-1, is DVKVTQSSRYLVKRTGEKVFLECVQDMDHENMFWYRQDPGLGLRLIYFSYDVKMKEKGDIPEGYSVSREKKERFSLILESASTNQTSMYLCASSGFNWGNEAFFGQGTRLTVV.

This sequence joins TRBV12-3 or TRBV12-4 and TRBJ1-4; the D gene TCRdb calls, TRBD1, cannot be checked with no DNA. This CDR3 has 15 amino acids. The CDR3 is CASSLQGQTNEKLFF.

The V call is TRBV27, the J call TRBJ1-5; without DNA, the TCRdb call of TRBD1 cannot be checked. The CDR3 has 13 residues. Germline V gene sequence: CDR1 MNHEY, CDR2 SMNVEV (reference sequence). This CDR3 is CASSLGGWQPQHF.

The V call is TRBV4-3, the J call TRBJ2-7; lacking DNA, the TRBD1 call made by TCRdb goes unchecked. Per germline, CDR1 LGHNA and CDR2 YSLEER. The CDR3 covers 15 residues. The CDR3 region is CASSQEGQGYLEQYF.

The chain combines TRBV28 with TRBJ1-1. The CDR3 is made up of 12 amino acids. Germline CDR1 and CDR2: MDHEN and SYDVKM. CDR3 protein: CASSLNLLEAFF. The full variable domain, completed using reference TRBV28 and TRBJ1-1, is DVKVTQSSRYLVKRTGEKVFLECVQDMDHENMFWYRQDPGLGLRLIYFSYDVKMKEKGDIPEGYSVSREKKERFSLILESASTNQTSMYLCASSLNLLEAFFGQGTRLTVV.

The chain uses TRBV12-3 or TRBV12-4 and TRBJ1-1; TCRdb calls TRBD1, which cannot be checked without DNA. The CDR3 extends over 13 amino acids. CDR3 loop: CASSGHTDTEAFF.

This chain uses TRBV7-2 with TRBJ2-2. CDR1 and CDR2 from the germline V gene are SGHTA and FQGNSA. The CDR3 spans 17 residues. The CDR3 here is CASSLVRYTSNTGELFF.

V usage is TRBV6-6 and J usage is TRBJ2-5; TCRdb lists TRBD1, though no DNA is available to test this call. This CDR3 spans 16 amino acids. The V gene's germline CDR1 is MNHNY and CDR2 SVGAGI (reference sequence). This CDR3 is CASSYVEQVGQETQYF.

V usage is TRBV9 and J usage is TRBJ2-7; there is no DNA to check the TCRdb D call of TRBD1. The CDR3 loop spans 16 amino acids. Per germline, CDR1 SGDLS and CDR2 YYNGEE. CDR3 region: CASSPRQGVVSGEQYF.

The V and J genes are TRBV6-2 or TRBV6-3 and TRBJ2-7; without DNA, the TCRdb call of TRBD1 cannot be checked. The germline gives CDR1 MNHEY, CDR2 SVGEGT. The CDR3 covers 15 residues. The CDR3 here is CASSPQTGSPYEQYF.